The T cell receptor beta chain under discussion was sequenced for a study of T cells in Graves' hyperthyroidism and ophthalmopathy. V lost 5 bases to trimming and J lost 4 bases; unmatched junction nucleotides: 5. This CDR3 contains 15 residues. Germline assignment: CDR1 KGHSH and CDR2 LQKENI. What was amplified from RNA transcripts were TCR beta CDR3 regions. HTBI primers drove first-round RT-PCR of the TCR CDR3. MiXCR, applied by TCRdb to the multiplex PCR reads, yields one record per CDR3 protein. Here the sample spans over 450,000 distinct CDR3 sequences, 17% being singletons. This clonotype was detected many times.

The TCR originated in a young woman with Graves' ophthalmopathy. V gene TRBV18 combines with J gene TRBJ2-3; 11 bases are a match to TRBD2. Sequenced input: blood. The CDR3 region has the DNA TGTGCCAGCTCAATAGCGGGAGGGCCGGCAGATACGCAGTATTTT. It translates to CASSIAGGPADTQYF.